A single sample gave rise to the 12 T cell receptor beta chains below, sequenced in a study of early T cells in non-severe SARS-CoV-2 infection. A single record per CDR3 protein comes from TCRdb applying MiXCR to the 5' RACE reads. Of about 60,000 distinct CDR3 sequences in the sample, 8.9% were seen once. Sequencing input: whole blood. These TCRs come from an adult who was a healthcare worker with PCR-confirmed SARS-CoV-2 infection or an uninfected control (not recorded which).

This clonotype was seen many times. V gene TRBV2 combines with J gene TRBJ1-5, with TRBD1 identical over 8 bases. This CDR3 region has 15 residues. Trimming cost V 6 bases and J 3 bases; bases outside gene matches: 7. CDR1 is SNHLY, CDR2 FYNNEI, per germline. Here the CDR3 DNA reads TGTGCCAGCAGGGGGGACAGGATGAACAATCAGCCCCAGCATTTT. This translates into CASRGDRMNNQPQHF.

This chain uses TRBV7-2 with TRBJ1-6; D is unclear. The length of the CDR3 is 16 residues. With 1 base removed from V and 6 bases from J, the gap between germline ends came to 13 bases. Germline values: CDR1 SGHTA, CDR2 FQGNSA. The CDR3, as DNA: TGTGCCAGCAGCTTAGAGGTGGGCAGGCGTAATTCACCCCTCCACTTT. Translating it yields CASSLEVGRRNSPLHF.

The J gene is TRBJ2-1, the V gene TRBV7-3, with 8 nucleotides matching TRBD2. Losses at the gene ends were 5 bases for V and 5 bases for J; bases not matched to a gene: 8. Germline V gene sequence: CDR1 SGHTA, CDR2 FQGTGA. This CDR3 has 15 amino acids. The CDR3 protein is CASSQTAGAHNEQFF. In nucleotides, the CDR3 is TGTGCCAGCAGCCAAACAGCGGGGGCACACAATGAGCAGTTCTTC.

This clonotype was observed a handful of times. The rearrangement links TRBV12-3 or TRBV12-4 to TRBJ2-5; tentatively, D is TRBD1 or TRBD2 (6 bases each). V dropped 6 bases and J dropped 3 bases, with 11 bases sitting between them. The CDR3 contains 13 residues. Here the CDR3 reads CASRRDIEETQYF. CDR3 in DNA: TGTGCCAGCAGGCGGGACATTGAAGAGACCCAGTACTTC.

In this sample, this clonotype turned up many times. CDR3 sequence (DNA): TGCGCCAGCAGCCAAGAGAGGCTAGCGGACGACTCGTTCTACGAGCAGTACTTC. Protein: CASSQERLADDSFYEQYF. This chain connects TRBV4-1 to TRBJ2-7, with 7 bases lining up with TRBD2. Unmatched junction bases numbered 14, after V lost 0 bases and J lost 3 bases. This CDR3 comprises 18 residues. Germline V gene data show CDR1 as MGHRA and CDR2 as YSYEKL.

This clonotype was seen many times. This chain links TRBV19 with TRBJ2-1; D might be TRBD1 or TRBD2, each matching 5 bases. The CDR3 extends over 14 amino acids. Per germline, CDR1 LNHDA and CDR2 SQIVND (reference sequence). V lost 6 bases, J lost 6 bases, and 15 bases lay in between. The CDR3 loop reads CASRLTGAANEQFF. The CDR3 DNA reads as TGTGCCAGTAGGCTGACCGGGGCAGCCAATGAGCAGTTCTTC.

The rearrangement uses TRBV6-2 or TRBV6-3 and TRBJ1-2; D is undetermined. Per the germline V gene, CDR1 is MNHEY and CDR2 is SVGEGT. This CDR3 is 13 amino acids long. V lost 0 bases and J lost 6, with 8 bases in between. In DNA, the CDR3 is TGTGCCAGCAGTTACTCTGAAGGGAATGGCTACACCTTC. This translates into CASSYSEGNGYTF.

This clonotype was observed at least ten times. The V gene is TRBV10-3, the J gene TRBJ1-1, with D possibly matching TRBD1 (6 bases). Trimming shortened V by 4 bases and J by 7 bases, and 16 bases separated the two germline ends. The length of the CDR3 is 14 residues. Germline assignment: CDR1 ENHRY and CDR2 SYGVKD. The DNA for the CDR3 is TGTGCCATCAGTGGCCTACAGGGAGGAGGTGAAGCTTTCTTT. Translation: CAISGLQGGGEAFF.

This clonotype was seen at least ten times. The rearrangement joins TRBV4-3 to TRBJ1-2; 7 positions match TRBD1. Germline V lookup: CDR1 LGHNA, CDR2 YSLEER. J gave up 1 base and V 6 bases, and 5 bases lay outside the gene matches. The CDR3 length is 14 residues. CDR3 in DNA: TGCGCCAGCAGTGCAGGGGGGGGTAACTATGGCTACACCTTC. Protein sequence: CASSAGGGNYGYTF.

The sample holds many counts of this clonotype. The rearrangement uses TRBV29-1 and TRBJ2-1; D possibly corresponds to TRBD2 (6 bases). Germline V gene sequence: CDR1 SQVTM, CDR2 ANQGSEA. Trimming left V 1 base short and J 6 bases short, with 10 bases between. The CDR3 totals 13 residues. CDR3 region: CSVEGTIGNEQFF. The CDR3 DNA reads as TGCAGCGTTGAAGGGACTATCGGCAATGAGCAGTTCTTC.

This clonotype was counted many times. The rearrangement links TRBV27 to TRBJ2-7, with D tentatively TRBD2 (5 bases). The CDR3 length is 15 residues. The germline V gene encodes CDR1 MNHEY and CDR2 SMNVEV (reference sequence). Between the trimmed V and J ends, which lost 0 bases and 2 bases, there was a span of 11 bases. The CDR3 spells CASSLSPGNPYEQYF. DNA of the CDR3: TGTGCCAGCAGTTTATCACCGGGGAATCCCTACGAGCAGTACTTC.

A few counts support this clonotype. The chain joins TRBV30 to TRBJ1-1; D gene ambiguous. V lost 2 bases and J 5 bases, leaving 12 bases between the germline ends. The CDR3 contains 13 residues. Germline CDR1 and CDR2: GTSNPN and SVGIG (reference sequence). The CDR3 nucleotides are TGTGCCTGGAGTAGGGAGGTGGGGACTGAAGCTTTCTTT. Residues: CAWSREVGTEAFF. Supplemented by reference TRBV30 and TRBJ1-1, the full variable domain reads SQTIHQWPATLVQPVGSPLSLECTVEGTSNPNLYWYRQAAGRGLQLLFYSVGIGQISSEVPQNLSASRPQDRQFILSSKKLLLSDSGFYLCAWSREVGTEAFFGQGTRLTVV.